What follows are 17 T cell receptor beta chains derived from one specimen sequenced in a study of cytomegalovirus exposure and HLA in healthy donors. Sequenced by immunoSEQ multiplex PCR; TCRdb stores in-frame clones only, minus some. Of roughly 280,000 clones in the sample, 80% to 90% are singletons; the top ten hold 0.9% to 1.1%. Sequencing was performed on PBMCs. Receptor source: a woman aged 18-30 years in good health and CMV-seronegative.

The chain employs TRBV7-9 and TRBJ2-2, with a possible D match to TRBD2 (6 bases). The CDR3 is 15 residues long. The germline CDR1 and CDR2 sequences are SEHNR and FQNEAQ (reference sequence). The V gene lost 0 bases and the J gene lost 1 base, with 6 bases spanning the gap. CDR3 bases: TGTGCCAGCAGCTTAGCGACTAGGAACACCGGGGAGCTGTTTTTT. Translating it yields CASSLATRNTGELFF.

This chain connects TRBV13 to TRBJ2-7; 14 bases agree with TRBD2. The CDR3 spans 15 residues. Germline-derived CDR1 and CDR2 are PRHDT and FYEKMQ (reference sequence). The V segment lost 5 bases and the J segment 5 bases; nucleotides outside the gene matches: 5. The CDR3 sequence: CASSPTSGRAHEQYF. In DNA, the CDR3 is TGTGCCAGCAGCCCGACTAGCGGGAGGGCCCACGAGCAGTACTTC.

V and J are TRBV5-1 and TRBJ2-3, with D uncertain. Trimming stripped 4 bases from V and 2 bases from J, with 11 bases between. The germline V gene has CDR1 SGHRS and CDR2 YFSETQ. The CDR3 has 14 residues. This chain's CDR3 is CASSHDGFTDTQYF. The CDR3 DNA reads TGCGCCAGCAGCCACGACGGGTTCACAGATACGCAGTATTTT.

CDR3 nucleotides: TGCAGCGTCGTCCGACTGACCATGAACACTGAAGCTTTCTTT. Translation gives CSVVRLTMNTEAFF. The chain has TRBV29-1 and TRBJ1-1, with no clear D. Germline CDR1 SQVTM, CDR2 ANQGSEA. V gave up 6 bases and J gave up 0 bases, with 14 bases separating them. The CDR3 extends over 14 amino acids.

A word on this clone: The sample has other DNA sequences that encode this CDR3 too. V and J are TRBV5-1 and TRBJ2-1, with TRBD2 as a possible D gene (5 bases). The CDR3 is 14 residues long. V was pared by 0 bases and J by 2 bases, with 6 bases between. CDR1 SGHRS and CDR2 YFSETQ come from the germline V gene. CDR3 sequence: CASSLAGTYNEQFF. In nucleotides, the CDR3 is TGCGCCAGCAGCTTGGCCGGGACCTACAATGAGCAGTTCTTC.

This chain links TRBV2 with TRBJ2-7; tentatively, D is TRBD1 (6 bases). Germline lookup yields CDR1 SNHLY and CDR2 FYNNEI. Deletions cut 5 bases from V and 4 bases from J, with 15 bases between. The CDR3 spans 14 residues. DNA of the CDR3: TGTGCCAGCAGTAACCCATTGAGGGGGTACGAGCAGTACTTC. Translating it yields CASSNPLRGYEQYF.

The rearrangement links TRBV6-5 to TRBJ1-5; D possibly corresponds to TRBD1 (6 bases). The V gene's germline CDR1 is MNHEY and CDR2 SVGAGI. This CDR3 is built from 15 residues. Trimming left V 7 bases short and J 5 bases short, with 18 bases between. The CDR3, as DNA: TGTGCCAGCAACCCCACGACAGGCAGGGATCAGCCCCAGCATTTT. This encodes CASNPTTGRDQPQHF.

This chain connects TRBV12-5 to TRBJ2-1; D is possibly TRBD1 (6 bases). The CDR3 covers 15 residues. Germline V CDR1 and CDR2: LGHNT, FRNRAP. With 5 bases removed from V and 0 bases from J, the gap between germline ends came to 11 bases. The CDR3 region has the DNA TGTGCTAGTGGTCCAGGACAGAGCTCCTACAATGAGCAGTTCTTC. Translated, it gives CASGPGQSSYNEQFF.

V is TRBV6-5 and J is TRBJ1-1; D not resolved. The CDR3 consists of 16 residues. Germline values: CDR1 MNHEY, CDR2 SVGAGI. V lost 0 bases and J 0 bases, leaving 11 bases between the germline ends. The CDR3 nucleotides read TGTGCCAGCAGTTACTCGAGAACAGCCCTGAACACTGAAGCTTTCTTT. It codes for CASSYSRTALNTEAFF.

About this clone: At one of its ends the junction is not consistent with the germline gene, which may arise from a read error. This chain uses TRBV7-7 with TRBJ1-3; TRBD1 is a possible D gene (5 bases). CDR3 length: 15 residues. CDR1 SSHAT and CDR2 FNYEAQ come from the germline V gene (reference sequence). The CDR3 DNA follows: TGTGCTAGCAGCTTAGCTCAGGGAAGGGAAAACACCATATATTTT. As protein: CASSLAQGRENTIYF.

CDR3 nucleotides: TGTGCCAGCAGCGCCGGTATTGGGGGAGGCATATGGAACACTGAAGCTTTCTTT. Its protein is CASSAGIGGGIWNTEAFF. V is TRBV9 and J is TRBJ1-1; D perhaps matches TRBD1 (5 bases). The V and J ends lost 3 bases and 1 base respectively, with 22 bases between them. Germline V gene data show CDR1 as SGDLS and CDR2 as YYNGEE. The CDR3 consists of 18 residues.

This chain links TRBV6-5 with TRBJ2-5; possibly TRBD1 for D (5 bases). V lost 2 bases, J lost 1 base, and 8 bases lay in between. Germline values: CDR1 MNHEY, CDR2 SVGAGI. This CDR3 spans 14 amino acids. The CDR3 protein is CASSYGHLQETQYF. In DNA, the CDR3 is TGTGCCAGCAGTTACGGACACCTCCAAGAGACCCAGTACTTC.

The J gene is TRBJ1-3, the V gene TRBV28, with unresolved D. Germline V gene data show CDR1 as MDHEN and CDR2 as SYDVKM. CDR3 length equals 14 residues. Trimming cost V 1 base and J 2 bases, with 6 bases left between them. The CDR3 DNA reads TGTGCCAGCAGTTTATCCACAACTGGAAACACCATATATTTT. Translating it yields CASSLSTTGNTIYF.

The chain couples TRBV10-3 to TRBJ2-2; 10 bases agree with TRBD2. The V and J ends lost 6 bases and 2 bases, in that order; junction bases with no gene match: 6. The CDR3 runs to 16 residues. Germline lookup yields CDR1 ENHRY and CDR2 SYGVKD. CDR3 sequence (DNA): TGTGCCATCAGCTTAAGCGGGGGGGCAAACACCGGGGAGCTGTTTTTT. It encodes CAISLSGGANTGELFF.

V and J are TRBV6-5 and TRBJ2-5; possible D gene TRBD2, 6 bases. V was trimmed by 5 bases and J by 5 bases, leaving 18 bases between them. The CDR3 is 15 residues long. The V gene's germline CDR1 is MNHEY and CDR2 SVGAGI. As DNA, the CDR3 is TGTGCCAGCAGTCTACCGGGACTCCCGAGGGAGACCCAGTACTTC. Translation gives CASSLPGLPRETQYF.

V usage is TRBV18 and J usage is TRBJ1-2; 9 nucleotides agree with TRBD1. J was trimmed by 6 bases and V by 5 bases; bases with no gene match: 7. CDR1 is KGHSH, CDR2 LQKENI, per germline. The CDR3 contains 14 residues. The CDR3 sequence is CASSSRDRDNGYTF. The CDR3 nucleotides read TGTGCCAGCTCATCCCGGGACAGGGATAATGGCTACACCTTC.

V usage is TRBV5-1 and J usage is TRBJ2-1, with 10 bases identical to TRBD2. The CDR3 covers 14 residues. The ends lost 1 base at V and 7 bases at J; junction bases unmatched: 2. The V gene's germline CDR1 is SGHRS and CDR2 YFSETQ. The CDR3: CASSLTSGKNEQFF. The CDR3 DNA reads TGCGCCAGCAGCTTGACTAGCGGGAAGAATGAGCAGTTCTTC. Drawing the rest from reference TRBV5-1 and TRBJ2-1, the complete variable domain is KAGVTQTPRYLIKTRGQQVTLSCSPISGHRSVSWYQQTPGQGLQFLFEYFSETQRNKGNFPGRFSGRQFSNSRSEMNVSTLELGDSALYLCASSLTSGKNEQFFGPGTRLTVL.